This T cell receptor (beta chain) came from a study of post-analysis software for immune sequencing data. Overall study results and limits: Four or five TRBV segments, including TRBV5-6, TRBV5-1 and TRBV20-1, were more frequent in patients than controls.

Libraries were made from TCR beta cDNA, and they carried unique molecular identifiers. TCRdb reprocessed the PCR reads with MiXCR, giving one entry per CDR3 protein. Of 180,000 or so distinct CDR3 sequences in the sample, about 30% were seen once. Germline V gene lookup returns CDR1 MDHEN and CDR2 SYDVKM. The CDR3 runs 16 residues. Trimming took off 7 bases at V and 0 bases at J, with 17 bases between the two ends. This clonotype appeared many times. The antigen is unknown. Material: blood. The gene calls are TRBV28 and TRBJ2-3; no reliable D call. This clonotype was obtained from a girl aged 2-17 years with multiple sclerosis. CDR3 sequence reads: CASKDHPVSSTDTQYF. The CDR3 bases are TGTGCCAGCAAGGACCATCCAGTTTCTAGCACAGATACGCAGTATTTT. The complete variable domain, with remaining parts taken from reference TRBV28 and TRBJ2-3, reads DVKVTQSSRYLVKRTGEKVFLECVQDMDHENMFWYRQDPGLGLRLIYFSYDVKMKEKGDIPEGYSVSREKKERFSLILESASTNQTSMYLCASKDHPVSSTDTQYFGPGTRLTVL.